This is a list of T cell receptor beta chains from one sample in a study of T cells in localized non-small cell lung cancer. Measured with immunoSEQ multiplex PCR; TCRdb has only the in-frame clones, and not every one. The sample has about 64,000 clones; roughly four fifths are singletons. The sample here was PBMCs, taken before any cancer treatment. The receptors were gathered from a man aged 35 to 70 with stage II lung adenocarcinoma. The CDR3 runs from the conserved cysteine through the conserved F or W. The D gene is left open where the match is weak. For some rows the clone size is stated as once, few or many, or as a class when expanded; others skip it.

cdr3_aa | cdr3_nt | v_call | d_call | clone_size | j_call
CASGLPLAGGSYNEQFF | TGTGCTAGTGGTTTGCCTCTAGCGGGGGGCTCCTACAATGAGCAGTTCTTC | TRBV12-5 | TRBD2 | . | TRBJ2-1
CASSGTAGNTIYF | TGTGCCAGCAGTGGGACAGCTGGAAACACCATATATTTT | TRBV28 | TRBD1 | . | TRBJ1-3
CASTLGDRVLYF | TGTGCCAGCACCTTAGGAGACAGGGTTCTGTACTTC | TRBV6-1 | TRBD1 | . | TRBJ2-7
CASSYTSGRGNEQFF | TGTGCCAGCAGTTATACTAGCGGGAGGGGAAATGAGCAGTTCTTC | TRBV7-3 | TRBD2 | . | TRBJ2-1
CASSPGQTTDTQYF | TGTGCCAGCAGCCCGGGACAGACCACAGATACGCAGTATTTT | TRBV27 | TRBD1 | . | TRBJ2-3
CASSQGLRETQYF | TGTGCCAGCTCCCAGGGGCTTCGAGAGACCCAGTACTTC | TRBV9 | . | . | TRBJ2-5
CASSPTGLGGYTF | TGTGCCAGCAGTCCTACAGGGTTGGGTGGCTACACCTTC | TRBV27 | . | . | TRBJ1-2
CASSVDQGVYGYTF | TGTGCCAGCAGCGTAGATCAAGGGGTCTATGGCTACACCTTC | TRBV9 | . | . | TRBJ1-2
CASTAGSSYEQYF | TGTGCCAGCACGGCAGGATCCTCCTACGAGCAGTACTTC | TRBV6-5 | . | . | TRBJ2-7
CASSLGPQRRRYEQYF | TGTGCCAGCAGCTTAGGACCCCAGCGGAGGCGCTACGAGCAGTACTTC | TRBV7-2 | . | . | TRBJ2-7
CATSTSDQPQHF | TGTGCCACCAGCACTTCAGATCAGCCCCAGCATTTT | TRBV15 | . | . | TRBJ1-5
CASSAAGGGPETQYF | TGTGCCAGCAGTGCCGCAGGGGGCGGCCCAGAGACCCAGTACTTC | TRBV25-1 | TRBD1 | . | TRBJ2-5
CAISEPGRGESYEQYF | TGTGCCATCAGTGAGCCGGGGAGGGGGGAATCCTACGAGCAGTACTTC | TRBV10-3 | . | once | TRBJ2-7
CASSIVGGPGTEAFF | TGTGCCAGTAGTATAGTGGGGGGGCCGGGCACTGAAGCTTTCTTT | TRBV19 | . | . | TRBJ1-1
CASSLKVGGDEQYF | TGCGCCAGCAGCCTAAAAGTCGGGGGAGACGAGCAGTACTTC | TRBV4-1 | . | . | TRBJ2-7
CASSEGGYLYEQYF | TGTGCCAGCAGTGAGGGGGGATACCTCTACGAGCAGTACTTC | TRBV7-2 | . | . | TRBJ2-7
CASRRDSIYEQYF | TGTGCCAGCAGGCGGGACAGTATCTACGAGCAGTACTTC | TRBV6-5 | . | once | TRBJ2-7
CASSMGGVGQAFF | TGTGCCAGTAGTATGGGAGGGGTGGGCCAAGCTTTCTTT | TRBV19 | . | . | TRBJ1-1
CASSRPRGNEQYF | TGTGCCAGCAGTCGCCCCAGGGGCAACGAGCAGTACTTC | TRBV11-2 | . | . | TRBJ2-7
CASSKETGHYGYTF | TGTGCCAGCAGCAAGGAAACAGGCCACTATGGCTACACCTTC | TRBV11-2 | . | . | TRBJ1-2
CASSNSGPLRNEQFF | TGTGCCAGCAGCAACAGCGGACCCCTGAGGAATGAGCAGTTCTTC | TRBV7-9 | . | . | TRBJ2-1
CSAELSPENIQYF | TGCAGCGCCGAACTTAGCCCCGAAAACATTCAGTACTTC | TRBV29-1 | . | . | TRBJ2-4
CASSQDTPGGTEAFF | TGCGCCAGCAGCCAAGATACCCCCGGGGGGACTGAAGCTTTCTTT | TRBV4-3 | . | many | TRBJ1-1
CASSSTLPVRRGNTIYF | TGTGCCAGCAGCTCTACCCTCCCGGTCCGCCGGGGAAACACCATATATTTT | TRBV7-4 | . | . | TRBJ1-3
CASSPRGLAKNIQYF | TGTGCCAGCAGTCCCAGGGGGCTGGCCAAAAACATTCAGTACTTC | TRBV14 | TRBD1 | . | TRBJ2-4
CASSVEGQNTEAFF | TGTGCCAGCAGCGTAGAGGGCCAGAACACTGAAGCTTTCTTT | TRBV9 | . | once | TRBJ1-1
CASSWDRQGGSEAFF | TGTGCCAGCAGCTGGGATCGACAGGGAGGTTCTGAAGCTTTCTTT | TRBV7-8 | TRBD1 | . | TRBJ1-1
CAWSLLVGEKLFF | TGTGCCTGGAGTCTTTTAGTTGGTGAAAAACTGTTTTTT | TRBV30 | . | medium-sized | TRBJ1-4
CASSLGTAINTEAFF | TGTGCCAGCAGCTTAGGGACAGCCATAAACACTGAAGCTTTCTTT | TRBV5-4 | TRBD1 | . | TRBJ1-1
CASSELGRGSEQYF | TGTGCCAGCAGTGAGCTCGGACGGGGGAGCGAGCAGTACTTC | TRBV25-1 | . | . | TRBJ2-7
CASSKQAVANYGYTF | TGTGCCAGCAGTAAGCAGGCCGTAGCTAACTATGGCTACACCTTC | TRBV6-5 | . | . | TRBJ1-2